This record concerns one T cell receptor beta chain sequence. Its antigen is not known. This may come from a read error, since a much larger clone is one base off. These data originate in a study of regulatory T cells in long-lasting Graves disease. The TCR beta library used iRepertoire HTBI primers with Arm-PCR amplification of CDR3. Methods used by the authors: Throughout the samples, researchers identified some 62 TRBV and 12 to 15 TRBJ segments. Each CDR3 protein gets one entry after TCRdb re-called the multiplex PCR reads with MiXCR. The V and J calls shown here were made by TCRdb, not taken from the authors' results. Of around 340,000 distinct CDR3 sequences in the sample, roughly a fifth were seen once. CDR1 is SGHRS and CDR2 is YFSETQ in the germline V gene. There are 14 residues in the CDR3. The V end lost 2 bases, the J end lost 4 bases, and 13 bases lay between the germline ends. General observations from the study: Persistent patients shared 2,700 or so public clonotypes among themselves. Newly diagnosed patients shared fewer, at 900 to 1,000. It was in persistent disease that TRBV28, TRBJ1-2 and TRBJ2-5 were favored.

The time point denotes: persistent/refractory GD, antithyroid drugs over 5 years with positive TRAb. After RNA was extracted from PBMCs, the TCR library was made from it. American Thyroid Association guidelines served as the basis for diagnosing Graves' disease. V gene TRBV5-1 combines with J gene TRBJ2-7; D is perhaps TRBD1 (6 bases). The sample here was peripheral blood mononuclear cells (PBMCs), taken when the disease was refractory, from a patient treated with antithyroid drugs. This receptor was taken from a female donor with Graves disease. The CDR3 DNA follows: TGCGCCAGCAGCTTTCCGAGACAGGAATACGAGCAGTACTTC. This encodes CASSFPRQEYEQYF.